The source of this TCR beta chain is a study of T cell responses to AZD1222 COVID-19 vaccine. Study results and caveats: Donors, mostly white British, included more females; clonal diversity was possibly underestimated.

The V and J ends lost 5 bases and 6 bases respectively, with 14 bases between them. Germline-derived CDR1 and CDR2 are SGHDN and FVKESK. This CDR3 is 14 amino acids long. Turning to this clone: Its antigen is as yet unknown.

The table came from immunoSEQ multiplex PCR; TCRdb's copy has only in-frame clones and leaves some out. In the table there are tens of thousands of clones, approximately 83% of which are singletons. This material consisted of peripheral blood, taken 28 days after the second AZD1222 dose. This chain joins TRBV14 and TRBJ2-1, with D perhaps TRBD1 (5 bases). The sequence came from an adult who received the AZD1222 COVID-19 vaccine. CDR3 DNA sequence: TGTGCCAGCAGCGAACTCACAAGGGGCAATGAGCAGTTCTTC. Translating it yields CASSELTRGNEQFF.